This is a list of T cell receptor beta chains from one sample in a study of CD8 T cells in ankylosing spondylitis. MiXCR was run by TCRdb on the 5' RACE reads, yielding one entry per CDR3 protein. The profile shows approximately 300,000 distinct CDR3 sequences, less than 25% of them singletons. Sequences were obtained from blood, either unsorted or a sorted T cell fraction (not recorded which). Source of these receptors: a female donor with ankylosing spondylitis or in good health (not recorded which). CDR3s include the opening cysteine and the closing phenylalanine or tryptophan. The order of the fields is J gene, V gene, CDR3 length, D gene, clone size, CDR3 protein, CDR3 DNA. A D gene is named only where the DNA matches it firmly. Some rows have no size entry. The others give once, few or many, or a class for an expanded clone.

J gene: TRBJ2-3; V gene: TRBV7-9; CDR3 length: 14; D gene: TRBD2; clone size: few; CDR3 protein: CASSSGTSGDTQYF; CDR3 DNA: TGTGCCAGCAGCTCGGGGACTAGCGGAGATACGCAGTATTTT
J gene: TRBJ2-7; V gene: TRBV20-1; CDR3 length: 13; D gene: -; clone size: few; CDR3 protein: CSARLLNLYEQYF; CDR3 DNA: TGCAGTGCCCGGCTGCTCAATCTCTACGAGCAGTACTTC
J gene: TRBJ2-3; V gene: TRBV7-8; CDR3 length: 14; D gene: -; clone size: -; CDR3 protein: CASSLAPIFDTQYF; CDR3 DNA: TGTGCCAGCAGCTTAGCGCCCATTTTCGATACGCAGTATTTT
J gene: TRBJ2-1; V gene: TRBV27; CDR3 length: 17; D gene: TRBD2; clone size: -; CDR3 protein: CASSAIRLAGHYNEQFF; CDR3 DNA: TGTGCCAGCAGTGCTATACGACTAGCGGGTCACTACAATGAGCAGTTCTTC
J gene: TRBJ2-1; V gene: TRBV12-3/TRBV12-4; CDR3 length: 17; D gene: TRBD2; clone size: many; CDR3 protein: CASSSHSGTSVYNEQFF; CDR3 DNA: TGTGCCAGCAGTTCACACTCCGGGACTAGCGTTTACAATGAGCAGTTCTTC
J gene: TRBJ2-3; V gene: TRBV3-1; CDR3 length: 18; D gene: TRBD2; clone size: few; CDR3 protein: CASSQDSPSGGSTDTQYF; CDR3 DNA: TGTGCCAGCAGCCAAGACAGCCCTAGCGGGGGTAGCACAGATACGCAGTATTTT
J gene: TRBJ2-6; V gene: TRBV29-1; CDR3 length: 15; D gene: -; clone size: many; CDR3 protein: CSVPSYSGGANVLTF; CDR3 DNA: TGCAGCGTGCCTAGCTACTCGGGCGGGGCCAACGTCCTGACTTTC
J gene: TRBJ2-3; V gene: TRBV24-1; CDR3 length: 15; D gene: -; clone size: -; CDR3 protein: CATKKGSPLTDTQYF; CDR3 DNA: TGTGCCACTAAGAAAGGGTCCCCCCTCACAGATACGCAGTATTTT
J gene: TRBJ2-5; V gene: TRBV20-1; CDR3 length: 13; D gene: -; clone size: -; CDR3 protein: CSASLRVGETQYF; CDR3 DNA: TGCAGTGCTAGTCTCCGCGTTGGGGAGACCCAGTACTTC
J gene: TRBJ2-5; V gene: TRBV11-2; CDR3 length: 11; D gene: -; clone size: few; CDR3 protein: CASSWGEAQYF; CDR3 DNA: TGTGCCAGCAGTTGGGGAGAGGCCCAGTACTTC
J gene: TRBJ2-1; V gene: TRBV4-3; CDR3 length: 15; D gene: TRBD2; clone size: -; CDR3 protein: CASSPGLAGVFEQFF; CDR3 DNA: TGCGCCAGCAGCCCGGGACTAGCGGGAGTTTTTGAGCAGTTCTTC
J gene: TRBJ1-5; V gene: TRBV15; CDR3 length: 14; D gene: -; clone size: -; CDR3 protein: CATSRGWVDQRQHF; CDR3 DNA: TGTGCCACCAGCAGAGGGTGGGTCGATCAGCGCCAGCATTTT
J gene: TRBJ1-1; V gene: TRBV9; CDR3 length: 14; D gene: TRBD1; clone size: -; CDR3 protein: CASSVLFDRGSSFF; CDR3 DNA: TGTGCCAGCAGCGTACTGTTCGACAGGGGGTCCTCTTTCTTT
J gene: TRBJ2-1; V gene: TRBV7-2; CDR3 length: 13; D gene: TRBD2; clone size: -; CDR3 protein: CASSSYPGTRQFF; CDR3 DNA: TGTGCCAGCAGCTCCTACCCCGGGACTAGACAGTTCTTC